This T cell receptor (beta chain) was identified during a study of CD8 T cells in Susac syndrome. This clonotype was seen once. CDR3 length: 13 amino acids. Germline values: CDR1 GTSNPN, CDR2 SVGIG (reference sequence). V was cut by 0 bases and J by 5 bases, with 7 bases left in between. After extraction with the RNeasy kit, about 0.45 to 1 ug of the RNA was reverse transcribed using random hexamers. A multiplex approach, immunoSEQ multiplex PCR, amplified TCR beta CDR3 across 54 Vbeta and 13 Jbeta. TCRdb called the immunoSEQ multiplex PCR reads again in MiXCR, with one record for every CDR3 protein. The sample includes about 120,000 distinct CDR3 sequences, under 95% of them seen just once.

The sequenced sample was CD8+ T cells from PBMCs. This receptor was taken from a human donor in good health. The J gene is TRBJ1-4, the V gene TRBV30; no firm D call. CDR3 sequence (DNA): TGTGCCTGGAGTGTCTCGGGGAATGAAAAACTGTTTTTT. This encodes CAWSVSGNEKLFF.